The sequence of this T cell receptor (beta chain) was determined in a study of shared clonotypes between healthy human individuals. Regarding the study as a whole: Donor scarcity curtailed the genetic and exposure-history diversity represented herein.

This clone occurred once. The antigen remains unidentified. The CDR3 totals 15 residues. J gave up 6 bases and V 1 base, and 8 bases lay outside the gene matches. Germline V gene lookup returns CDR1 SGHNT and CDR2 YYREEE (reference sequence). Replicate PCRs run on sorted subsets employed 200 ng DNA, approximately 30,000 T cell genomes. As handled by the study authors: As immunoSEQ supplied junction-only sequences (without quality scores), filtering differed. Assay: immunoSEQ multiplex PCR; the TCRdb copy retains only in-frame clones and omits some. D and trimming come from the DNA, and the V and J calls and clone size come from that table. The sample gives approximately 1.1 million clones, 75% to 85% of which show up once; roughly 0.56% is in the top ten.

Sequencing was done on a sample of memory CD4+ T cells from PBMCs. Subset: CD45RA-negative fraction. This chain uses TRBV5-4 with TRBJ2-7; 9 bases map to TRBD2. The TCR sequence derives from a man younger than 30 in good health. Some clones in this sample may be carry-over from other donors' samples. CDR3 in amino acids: CASSLSGGRGSEQYF. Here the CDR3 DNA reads TGTGCCAGCAGCTTGTCGGGCGGGAGGGGGAGCGAGCAGTACTTC.